This T cell receptor beta chain was found in a study of T-cell reconstitution after alpha-beta-depleted transplantation in children. J was trimmed by 4 bases and V by 6 bases; bases with no gene match: 2. Germline CDR1 and CDR2: SEHNR and FQNEAQ (reference sequence). There are 14 residues in the CDR3. This clonotype was found a few times. Its antigen is undetermined. Unique molecular identifiers tagged the TCRbeta library. TCRdb itself ran the PCR reads through MiXCR, one entry per CDR3 protein. Here the sample spans about 830,000 distinct CDR3 sequences, roughly 15% being singletons. Study-level results: Surviving recipient T cells and intrathymic progenitors accounted for some patients' high TCRbeta diversity at day 60. Alpha-beta T cells present about two months after transplant were reported to originate from several hundred expanded graft clones. T-cell counts and diversity at one year following transplant were attributed mainly to newly produced T cells.

The sequence was obtained from a male patient between 10 and 17 years old who had a stem cell transplant for acute lymphoblastic leukemia, so the T cells may come from the graft donor. Sequenced material: PBMCs, mostly from graft donor cells, taken 360 days after TCRalphabeta/CD19-depleted stem cell transplant. The chain joins TRBV7-9 to TRBJ1-3; 11 bases agree with TRBD1. The CDR3, as DNA: TGTGCCAGCAGGGACAGGGGGCCCGGAAACACCATATATTTT. This translates into CASRDRGPGNTIYF.